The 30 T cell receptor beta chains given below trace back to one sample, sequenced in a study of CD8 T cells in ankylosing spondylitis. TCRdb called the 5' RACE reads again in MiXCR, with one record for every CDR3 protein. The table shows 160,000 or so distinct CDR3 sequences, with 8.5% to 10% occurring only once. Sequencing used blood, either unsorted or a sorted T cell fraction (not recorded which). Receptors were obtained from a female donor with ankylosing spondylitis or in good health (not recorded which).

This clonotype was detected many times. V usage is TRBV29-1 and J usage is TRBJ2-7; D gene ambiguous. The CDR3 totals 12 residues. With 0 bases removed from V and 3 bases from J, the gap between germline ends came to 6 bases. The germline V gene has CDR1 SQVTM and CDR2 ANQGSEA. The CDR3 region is CSVEDLNYEQYF. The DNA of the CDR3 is TGCAGCGTTGAAGATCTTAACTACGAGCAGTACTTC.

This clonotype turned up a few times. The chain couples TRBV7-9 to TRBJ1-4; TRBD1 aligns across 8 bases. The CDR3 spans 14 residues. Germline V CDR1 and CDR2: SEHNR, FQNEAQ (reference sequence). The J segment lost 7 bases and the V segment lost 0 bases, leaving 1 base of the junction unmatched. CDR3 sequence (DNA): TGTGCCAGCAGCTTAGCGGGACAGGTTGAAAAACTGTTTTTT. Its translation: CASSLAGQVEKLFF.

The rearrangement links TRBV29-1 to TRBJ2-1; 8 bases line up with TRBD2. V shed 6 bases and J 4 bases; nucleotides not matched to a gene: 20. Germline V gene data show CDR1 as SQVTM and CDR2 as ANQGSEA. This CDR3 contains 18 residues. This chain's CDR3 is CSVQASFFGLAVYNEQFF. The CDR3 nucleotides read TGCAGCGTCCAAGCCTCATTTTTTGGACTAGCCGTTTACAATGAGCAGTTCTTC.

The CDR3 loop is CASSVAAGEQYF. In nucleotides, the CDR3 is TGTGCCAGCAGTGTGGCTGCGGGGGAGCAGTACTTC. This sequence joins TRBV11-2 and TRBJ2-7; a weak D match, TRBD2 (6 bases). This CDR3 contains 12 residues. The V end was cut by 6 bases, the J end by 7 bases, with 13 bases between. The germline V gene encodes CDR1 SGHAT and CDR2 FQNNGV.

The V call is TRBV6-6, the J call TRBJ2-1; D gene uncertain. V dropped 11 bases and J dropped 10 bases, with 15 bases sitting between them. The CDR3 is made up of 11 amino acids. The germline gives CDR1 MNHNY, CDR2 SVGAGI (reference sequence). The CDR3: CAAQAGEEQFF. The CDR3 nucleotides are TGTGCCGCCCAGGCAGGAGAAGAGCAGTTCTTC.

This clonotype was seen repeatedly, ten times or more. This CDR3 reads CASTGGVGASGNTIYF. The CDR3 region has the DNA TGTGCCAGCACCGGGGGGGTGGGGGCCTCTGGAAACACCATATATTTT. This sequence joins TRBV7-8 and TRBJ1-3; D is possibly TRBD1 (6 bases). CDR3 length: 16 residues. Trimming cost V 7 bases and J 0 bases, with 16 bases left between them. CDR1 SGHVS and CDR2 FQNEAQ come from the germline V gene.

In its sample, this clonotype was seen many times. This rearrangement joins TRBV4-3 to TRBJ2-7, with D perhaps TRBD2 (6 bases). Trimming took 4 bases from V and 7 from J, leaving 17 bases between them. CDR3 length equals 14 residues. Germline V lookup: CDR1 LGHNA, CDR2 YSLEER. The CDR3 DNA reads TGCGCCAGCAGCCTCAGGCGGGGCCTGGGTGAGCAGTACTTC. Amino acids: CASSLRRGLGEQYF.

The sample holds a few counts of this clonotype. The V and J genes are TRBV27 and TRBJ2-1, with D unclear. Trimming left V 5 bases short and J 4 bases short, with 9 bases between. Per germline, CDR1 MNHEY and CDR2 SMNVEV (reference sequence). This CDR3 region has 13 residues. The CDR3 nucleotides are TGTGCCAGCAGTCCTGCAGGTTACAATGAGCAGTTCTTC. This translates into CASSPAGYNEQFF.

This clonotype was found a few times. The CDR3 DNA is TGTGCCAGCGAGGGGGGCCAATCGACAGGTCTTAACTATGGCTACACCTTC. Translating it yields CASEGGQSTGLNYGYTF. The V gene is TRBV6-1, the J gene TRBJ1-2, with a weak D call TRBD1 (6 bases). This CDR3 spans 17 amino acids. Between the trimmed V and J ends, which lost 8 bases and 1 base, there was a span of 23 bases. CDR1 is MNHNS and CDR2 is SASEGT in the germline V gene.

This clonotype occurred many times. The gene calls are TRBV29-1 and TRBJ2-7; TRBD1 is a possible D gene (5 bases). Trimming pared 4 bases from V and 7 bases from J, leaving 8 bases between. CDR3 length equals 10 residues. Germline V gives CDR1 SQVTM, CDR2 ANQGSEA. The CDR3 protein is CSVASGEQYF. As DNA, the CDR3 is TGCAGCGTTGCCTCAGGGGAGCAGTACTTC.

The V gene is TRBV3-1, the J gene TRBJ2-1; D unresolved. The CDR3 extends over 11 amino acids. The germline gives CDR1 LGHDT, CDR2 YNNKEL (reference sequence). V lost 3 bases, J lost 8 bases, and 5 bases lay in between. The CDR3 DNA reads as TGTGCCAGCAGCCAGATTCATGAGCAGTTCTTC. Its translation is CASSQIHEQFF.

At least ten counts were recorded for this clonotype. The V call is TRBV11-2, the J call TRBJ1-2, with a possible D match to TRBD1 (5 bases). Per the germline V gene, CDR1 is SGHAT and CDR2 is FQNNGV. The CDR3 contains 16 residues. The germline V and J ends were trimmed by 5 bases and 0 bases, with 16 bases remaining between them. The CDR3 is CASSGPGTGTNYGYTF. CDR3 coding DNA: TGTGCCAGCAGCGGACCCGGGACTGGAACTAACTATGGCTACACCTTC.

CDR3 amino acids: CASSSPTLSYEQYF. As DNA, the CDR3 is TGTGCCAGCAGCTCGCCCACACTTTCCTACGAGCAGTACTTC. This sequence joins TRBV7-9 and TRBJ2-7, with D uncertain. This CDR3 is 14 amino acids long. The germline V and J ends were trimmed by 4 bases and 1 base, with 11 bases remaining between them. The germline CDR1 and CDR2 sequences are SEHNR and FQNEAQ (reference sequence).

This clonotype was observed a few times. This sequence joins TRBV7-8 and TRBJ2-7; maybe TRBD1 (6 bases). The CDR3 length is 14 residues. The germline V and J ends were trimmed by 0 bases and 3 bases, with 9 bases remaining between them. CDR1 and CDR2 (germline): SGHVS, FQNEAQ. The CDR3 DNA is TGTGCCAGCAGCTTAGCGGGACACAACTACGAGCAGTACTTC. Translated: CASSLAGHNYEQYF. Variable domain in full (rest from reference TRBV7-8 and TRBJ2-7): GAGVSQSPRYKVAKRGQDVALRCDPISGHVSLFWYQQALGQGPEFLTYFQNEAQLDKSGLPSDRFFAERPEGSVSTLKIQRTQQEDSAVYLCASSLAGHNYEQYFGPGTRLTVT.

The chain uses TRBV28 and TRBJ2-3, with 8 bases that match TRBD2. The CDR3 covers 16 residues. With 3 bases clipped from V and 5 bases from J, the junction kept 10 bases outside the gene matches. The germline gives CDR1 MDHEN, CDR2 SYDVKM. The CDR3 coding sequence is TGTGCCAGCAGTTTCCCCCGGGGACTAGATGTAGATACGCAGTATTTT. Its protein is CASSFPRGLDVDTQYF.

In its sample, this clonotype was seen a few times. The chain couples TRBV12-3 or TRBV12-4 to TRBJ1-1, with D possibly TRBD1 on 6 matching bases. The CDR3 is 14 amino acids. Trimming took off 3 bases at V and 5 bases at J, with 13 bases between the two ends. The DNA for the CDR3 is TGTGCCAGCAGTTTTAGCACAGGGATAACTGAAGCTTTCTTT. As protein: CASSFSTGITEAFF.

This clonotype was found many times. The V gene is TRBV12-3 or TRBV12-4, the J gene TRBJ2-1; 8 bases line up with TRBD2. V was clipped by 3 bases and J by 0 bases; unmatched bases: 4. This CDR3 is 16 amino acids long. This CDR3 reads CASSLRSGSSYNEQFF. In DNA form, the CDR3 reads TGTGCCAGCAGTTTGAGGAGCGGGAGCTCCTACAATGAGCAGTTCTTC.

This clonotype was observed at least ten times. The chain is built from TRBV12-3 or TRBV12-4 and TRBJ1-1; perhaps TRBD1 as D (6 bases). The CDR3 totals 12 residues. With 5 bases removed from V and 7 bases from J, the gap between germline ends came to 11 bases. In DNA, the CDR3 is TGTGCCAGCAGTCCAGGGACAATTGAAGCTTTCTTT. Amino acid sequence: CASSPGTIEAFF.

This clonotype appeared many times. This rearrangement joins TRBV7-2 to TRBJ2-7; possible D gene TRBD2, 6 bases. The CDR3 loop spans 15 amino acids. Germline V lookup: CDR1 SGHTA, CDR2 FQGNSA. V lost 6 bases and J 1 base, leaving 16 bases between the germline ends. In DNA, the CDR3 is TGTGCCAGCAGTTATAGCGGAGGCTCTTCCTACGAGCAGTACTTC. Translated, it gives CASSYSGGSSYEQYF. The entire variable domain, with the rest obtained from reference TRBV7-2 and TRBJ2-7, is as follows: GAGVSQSPSNKVTEKGKDVELRCDPISGHTALYWYRQSLGQGLEFLIYFQGNSAPDKSGLPSDRFSAERTGGSVSTLTIQRTQQEDSAVYLCASSYSGGSSYEQYFGPGTRLTVT.

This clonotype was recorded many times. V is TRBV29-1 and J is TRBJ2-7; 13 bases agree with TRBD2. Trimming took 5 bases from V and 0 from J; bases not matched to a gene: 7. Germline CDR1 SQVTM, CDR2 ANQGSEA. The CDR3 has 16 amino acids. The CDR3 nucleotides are TGCAGCGTTAGGGGACTAGCGGGATCTCCCTCCTACGAGCAGTACTTC. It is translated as CSVRGLAGSPSYEQYF.

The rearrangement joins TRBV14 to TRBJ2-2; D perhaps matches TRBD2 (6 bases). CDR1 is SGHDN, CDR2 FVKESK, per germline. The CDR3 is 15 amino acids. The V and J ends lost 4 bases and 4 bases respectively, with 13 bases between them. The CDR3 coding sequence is TGTGCCAGCAGCCCCATGACCGGGGGCACCGGGGAGCTGTTTTTT. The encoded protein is CASSPMTGGTGELFF.

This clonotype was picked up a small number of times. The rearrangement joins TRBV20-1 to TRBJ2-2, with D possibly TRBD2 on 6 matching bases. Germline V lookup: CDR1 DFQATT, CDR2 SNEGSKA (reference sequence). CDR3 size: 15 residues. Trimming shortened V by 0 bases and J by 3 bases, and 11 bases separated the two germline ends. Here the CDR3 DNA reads TGCAGTGCTAGAGATGGCCAGCGGGACACCGGGGAGCTGTTTTTT. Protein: CSARDGQRDTGELFF.

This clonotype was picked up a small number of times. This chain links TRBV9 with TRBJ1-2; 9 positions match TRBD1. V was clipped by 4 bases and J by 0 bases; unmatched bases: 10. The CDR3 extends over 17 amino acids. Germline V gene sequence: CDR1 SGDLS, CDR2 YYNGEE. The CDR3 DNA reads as TGTGCCAGCAGCCCACACAGGGGGCGAGTCTCTAACTATGGCTACACCTTC. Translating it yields CASSPHRGRVSNYGYTF.

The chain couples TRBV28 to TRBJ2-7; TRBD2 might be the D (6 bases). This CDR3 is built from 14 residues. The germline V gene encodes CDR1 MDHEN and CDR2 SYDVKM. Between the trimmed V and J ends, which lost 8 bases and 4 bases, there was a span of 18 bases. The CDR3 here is CASYGPSREYEQYF. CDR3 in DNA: TGTGCCAGCTATGGTCCGTCGCGGGAATACGAGCAGTACTTC.

The CDR3 DNA reads TGTGCCAGCAGTTACGGGACAGGGAGGATCGGGCCGGGCACTGAAGCTTTCTTT. Amino acids: CASSYGTGRIGPGTEAFF. The chain carries TRBV6-2 or TRBV6-3 and TRBJ1-1, with TRBD1 identical over 9 bases. Germline V gives CDR1 MNHEY, CDR2 SVGEGT. V lost 2 bases and J lost 4; bases outside the gene matches: 14. The CDR3 contains 18 residues.

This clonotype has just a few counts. CDR3 region: CASSPPPGAGELFF. The CDR3 bases are TGCGCCAGCAGTCCCCCCCCTGGGGCTGGGGAGCTGTTTTTT. The chain recombines TRBV23-1 with TRBJ2-2; possible D gene TRBD1, 5 bases. TRBV23-1 is flagged as an ORF with uncertain function. This CDR3 comprises 14 residues. Trimming shortened V by 4 bases and J by 8 bases, and 14 bases separated the two germline ends.

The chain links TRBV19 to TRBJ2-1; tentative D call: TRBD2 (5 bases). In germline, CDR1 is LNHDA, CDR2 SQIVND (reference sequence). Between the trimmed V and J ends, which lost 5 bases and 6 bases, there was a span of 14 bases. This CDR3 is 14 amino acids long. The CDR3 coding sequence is TGTGCCAGTAGTGCCCGGCTAGCTCTCAATGAGCAGTTCTTC. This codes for CASSARLALNEQFF.

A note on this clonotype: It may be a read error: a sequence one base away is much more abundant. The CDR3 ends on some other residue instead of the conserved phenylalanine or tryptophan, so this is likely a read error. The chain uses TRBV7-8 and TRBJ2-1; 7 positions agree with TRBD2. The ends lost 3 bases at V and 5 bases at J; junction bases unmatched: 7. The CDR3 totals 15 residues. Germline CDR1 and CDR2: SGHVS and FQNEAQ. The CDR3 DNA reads TGTGCCAGCAGCTTGTCGCTAGCGGCCCACAATGAGCAGTTCCTC. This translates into CASSLSLAAHNEQFL.

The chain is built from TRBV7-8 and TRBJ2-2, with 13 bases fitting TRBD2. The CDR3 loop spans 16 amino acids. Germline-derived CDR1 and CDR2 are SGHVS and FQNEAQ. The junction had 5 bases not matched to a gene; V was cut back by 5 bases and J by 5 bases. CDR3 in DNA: TGTGCCAGCAGCCCACCGGGACTAGCGGGGACCGGGGAGCTGTTTTTT. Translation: CASSPPGLAGTGELFF.

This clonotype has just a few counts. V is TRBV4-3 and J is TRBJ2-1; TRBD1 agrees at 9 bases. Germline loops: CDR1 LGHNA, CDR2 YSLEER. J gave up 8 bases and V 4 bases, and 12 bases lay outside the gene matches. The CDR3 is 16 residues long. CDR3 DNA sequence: TGCGCCAGCAGCCCATCATTCCGGGACAGGGTCCATGAGCAGTTCTTC. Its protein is CASSPSFRDRVHEQFF.